These T cell receptor beta chains were read from a single sample in a study of blood T cell repertoires in COVID-19. The table came from immunoSEQ multiplex PCR; TCRdb's copy has only in-frame clones and leaves some out. Among 150,000 to 200,000 clones listed, around 86% were seen once. The specimen sequenced was peripheral blood. These receptors came from a woman aged 70 to 79 with COVID-19, enrolled during active disease. The conserved cysteine and the conserved F or W are not part of the CDR3 here.

>TRBV5-1|TRBJ1-3
ASSEQGNTIY
>TRBV5-6|TRBJ2-5
ASSHKETQY
>TRBV19|TRBJ1-2
ASSGRPNYGYT
>TRBV7-9|TRBJ1-5
ASSSRGNQPQH
>TRBV28|TRBJ2-7
ASSIAGARDEQY
>TRBV5-1|TRBJ1-3
ASSKEGVRSGDTIY
>TRBV4-1|TRBJ2-1
ASSHPSGRSYNEQF
>TRBV20-1|TRBJ1-5
SASRGQGREPQH
>TRBV3-1/TRBV3-2|TRBJ1-1
ASSQGTEAF
>TRBV28|TRBJ2-3
ASSFRRERTDTQY
>TRBV28|TRBJ2-7
ASSPRGTANYEQY
>TRBV4-3|TRBJ2-5
ASSQVFGRSQETQY
>TRBV7-3|TRBJ2-2
ASSALAGGLGELF
>TRBV19|TRBJ2-2
ATWGRAAGELF
>TRBV5-1|TRBJ2-3
ASSLSRGVTDTQY
>TRBV5-1|TRBJ2-1
ASSLAGSLTYNEQF
>TRBV18|TRBJ1-2
ASSPTGDLYGYT
>TRBV14|TRBJ1-1
ASSPLQGKNTEAF
>TRBV7-8|TRBJ2-1
ASSLELASYNEQF
>TRBV9|TRBJ2-2
ASSVTMGSTGELF
>TRBV6-1|TRBJ1-4
ASSESTSGQFKLF
>TRBV2|TRBJ2-7
ASSPGTGGGYEQY
>TRBV30|TRBJ2-5
AATSGRKETQY
>TRBV18|TRBJ2-4
ASSPSGGLVLNIQY